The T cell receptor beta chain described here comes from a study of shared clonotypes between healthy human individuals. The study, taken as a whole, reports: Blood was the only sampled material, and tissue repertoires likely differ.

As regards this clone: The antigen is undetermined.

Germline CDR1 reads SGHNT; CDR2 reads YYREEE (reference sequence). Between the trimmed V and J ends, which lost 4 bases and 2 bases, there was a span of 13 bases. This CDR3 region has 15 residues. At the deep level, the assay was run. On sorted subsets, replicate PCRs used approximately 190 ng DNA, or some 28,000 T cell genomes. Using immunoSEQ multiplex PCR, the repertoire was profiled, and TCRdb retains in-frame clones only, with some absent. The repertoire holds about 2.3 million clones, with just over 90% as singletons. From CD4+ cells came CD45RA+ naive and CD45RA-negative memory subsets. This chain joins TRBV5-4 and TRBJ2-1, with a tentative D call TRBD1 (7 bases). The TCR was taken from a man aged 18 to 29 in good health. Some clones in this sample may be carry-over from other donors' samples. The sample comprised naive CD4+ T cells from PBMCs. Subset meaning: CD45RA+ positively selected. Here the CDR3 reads CASSAGQPTYNEQFF. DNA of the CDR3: TGTGCCAGCAGCGCGGGACAGCCGACCTACAATGAGCAGTTCTTC.